This TCR beta chain derives from a study of PD-L1 blockade in urothelial cancer. Study summary: Of roughly 30 patients, about 25 were males with bladder-origin urothelial cancer. Blood was tested 3 weeks (second dose) and 6 weeks into treatment.

Some clones are missing from TCRdb's copy, which holds only in-frame ones; the method was immunoSEQ multiplex PCR. The table records roughly 20,000 clones, about 88% of them present only once. The V gene's germline CDR1 is SGHRS and CDR2 YFSETQ. With V trimmed by 4 bases and J by 7 bases, 3 bases remained unmatched. The CDR3 covers 13 residues. Time point in this sample: pretreatment peripheral blood. Patient disease was locally advanced or metastatic urothelial carcinoma. V gene TRBV5-1 combines with J gene TRBJ1-1, with 11 nucleotides matching TRBD1. This receptor was identified in a man aged 70-80 years with urothelial cancer. Sequencing was performed on PBMCs, taken around atezolizumab (anti-PD-L1) treatment. As DNA, the CDR3 is TGCGCCAGCAGCGGACAGGGGGCAGGTGAAGCTTTCTTT. Protein product: CASSGQGAGEAFF.